This T cell receptor (beta chain) was obtained from a study of beta chain features in type 1 diabetes. Findings and caveats of the study: A moderate, significant TCRB CDR3 shortening appeared in type 1 diabetes across four CD4+ subsets.

The single heparinised draw taken from each donor contained roughly 100 mL of blood on average. Expressed TCRB transcripts were sequenced after all isolated RNA was converted to cDNA. Approximately 3.6 million reads per sample on average were obtained from naive, central memory and regulatory T cell samples. The protocol was immunoSEQ multiplex PCR, while the TCRdb copy is restricted to in-frame clones and leaves out a portion. The table has 200,000 to 250,000 clones, 9.6% seen once; the top ten hold less than 0.035%. Trimming stripped 3 bases from V and 4 bases from J, with 13 bases between. The CDR3 extends over 15 amino acids. Germline-derived CDR1 and CDR2 are SGHNT and YYREEE (reference sequence). This clone was observed a single time. The antigen remains unidentified.

The specimen sequenced was naive CD4+ T cells from blood. The chain uses TRBV5-4 and TRBJ2-2, with D perhaps TRBD1 (7 bases). This clonotype was obtained from a woman aged 18-29 years in good health. CDR3 in DNA: TGTGCCAGCAGCTGGGGGGCAGGGGGCACCGGGGAGCTGTTTTTT. Protein: CASSWGAGGTGELFF.